This T cell receptor (beta chain) was documented in a study of blood T cell repertoires in COVID-19. How the authors handled the data: From reference gene primer amplification, estimates of nucleated cell counts were derived. TCRdb keeps only in-frame clones here, not all; method: immunoSEQ multiplex PCR. The V and J calls and clone size are taken from that table; D and trimming were inferred from the DNA. The data show tens of thousands of clones, approximately 85% seen once. This clone has only a few counts. Germline assignment: CDR1 SGHAT and CDR2 FQNNGV. This CDR3 spans 18 amino acids. With V trimmed by 2 bases and J by 2 bases, 6 bases remained unmatched.

The sequence was obtained from an elderly woman with COVID-19, enrolled during active disease. Sequencing was performed on peripheral blood. V and J are TRBV11-2 and TRBJ2-7; 16 bases map to TRBD2. CDR3: CASSLPLGLAGGTYEQYF. CDR3 DNA: TGTGCCAGCAGCTTACCCCTGGGACTAGCGGGGGGGACCTACGAGCAGTACTTC.